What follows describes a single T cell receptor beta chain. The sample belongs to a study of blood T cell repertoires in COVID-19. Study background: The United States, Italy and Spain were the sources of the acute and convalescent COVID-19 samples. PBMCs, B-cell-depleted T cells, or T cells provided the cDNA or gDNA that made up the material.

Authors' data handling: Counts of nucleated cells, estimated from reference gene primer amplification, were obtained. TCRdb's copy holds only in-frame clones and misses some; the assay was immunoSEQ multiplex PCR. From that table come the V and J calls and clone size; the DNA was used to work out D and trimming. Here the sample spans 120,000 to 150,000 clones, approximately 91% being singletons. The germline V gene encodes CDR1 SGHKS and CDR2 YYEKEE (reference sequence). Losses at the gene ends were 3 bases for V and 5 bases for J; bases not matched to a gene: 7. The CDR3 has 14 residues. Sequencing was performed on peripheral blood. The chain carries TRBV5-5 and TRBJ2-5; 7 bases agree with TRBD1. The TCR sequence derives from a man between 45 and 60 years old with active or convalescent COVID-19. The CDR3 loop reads CASSSLQGMETQYF. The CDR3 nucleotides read TGTGCCAGCAGCTCACTACAGGGGATGGAGACCCAGTACTTC.